Listed below are T cell receptor beta chains from one sample, sequenced in a study of untreated major depressive disorder. TCRdb's table, derived via immunoSEQ multiplex PCR, lists solely in-frame clones and lacks some. Of 20,000 to 25,000 clones in the sample, over 80% were seen once. The sample consisted of CD4+ T cells from PBMCs. The receptors shown here come from a young man in good health. Each CDR3 is given with its conserved first and last residue. Fields, in order: D gene, J gene, clone size, V gene, CDR3 protein, CDR3 DNA. A D gene is named only where the DNA matches it firmly. Only part of the rows carry a size: once, few, many, or a class if the clone is expanded.

D gene: .
J gene: TRBJ1-4
clone size: .
V gene: TRBV7-8
CDR3 protein: CASSTIFAGVGEKLFF
CDR3 DNA: TGTGCCAGCAGTACTATTTTCGCAGGGGTTGGTGAAAAACTGTTTTTT

D gene: TRBD1
J gene: TRBJ1-1
clone size: .
V gene: TRBV27
CDR3 protein: CASSDPGQGRTEAFF
CDR3 DNA: TGTGCCAGCAGTGATCCGGGACAGGGCCGGACTGAAGCTTTCTTT

D gene: TRBD2
J gene: TRBJ2-1
clone size: .
V gene: TRBV28
CDR3 protein: CASGELAGVHNEQFF
CDR3 DNA: TGTGCCAGCGGAGAGCTGGCGGGGGTACACAATGAGCAGTTCTTC

D gene: .
J gene: TRBJ1-3
clone size: .
V gene: TRBV11-2
CDR3 protein: CASSARRISGNTIYF
CDR3 DNA: TGTGCCAGCAGCGCCCGACGGATCTCTGGAAACACCATATATTTT

D gene: .
J gene: TRBJ2-7
clone size: .
V gene: TRBV30
CDR3 protein: CAWSVKGVYEQYF
CDR3 DNA: TGTGCCTGGAGTGTGAAGGGGGTCTACGAGCAGTACTTC

D gene: TRBD2
J gene: TRBJ2-5
clone size: .
V gene: TRBV5-6
CDR3 protein: CASSLRVAGGPSEETQYF
CDR3 DNA: TGTGCCAGCAGCTTGCGAGTAGCGGGAGGGCCCTCGGAAGAGACCCAGTACTTC

D gene: TRBD1
J gene: TRBJ1-2
clone size: .
V gene: TRBV27
CDR3 protein: CASSLRTGGYGYTF
CDR3 DNA: TGTGCCAGCAGTTTACGGACAGGGGGGTATGGCTACACCTTC

D gene: TRBD1
J gene: TRBJ1-3
clone size: .
V gene: TRBV2
CDR3 protein: CASIRDRVLSGNTIYF
CDR3 DNA: TGTGCCAGCATCCGGGACAGGGTGCTGTCTGGAAACACCATATATTTT

D gene: TRBD1
J gene: TRBJ1-2
clone size: .
V gene: TRBV11-2
CDR3 protein: CASSSGQNPFYGYTF
CDR3 DNA: TGTGCCAGCAGCTCGGGACAGAACCCCTTCTATGGCTACACCTTC

D gene: .
J gene: TRBJ2-7
clone size: .
V gene: TRBV19
CDR3 protein: CASSIAGADYEQYF
CDR3 DNA: TGTGCCAGTAGTATCGCGGGGGCTGACTACGAGCAGTACTTC

D gene: .
J gene: TRBJ2-5
clone size: .
V gene: TRBV5-8
CDR3 protein: CASSLAAVYQETQYF
CDR3 DNA: TGTGCCAGCAGCTTGGCGGCCGTGTACCAAGAGACCCAGTACTTC

D gene: TRBD1
J gene: TRBJ1-5
clone size: .
V gene: TRBV18
CDR3 protein: CASSLNRGQNQPQHF
CDR3 DNA: TGTGCCAGCTCACTAAACAGGGGGCAAAATCAGCCCCAGCATTTT

D gene: TRBD2
J gene: TRBJ2-1
clone size: .
V gene: TRBV27
CDR3 protein: CASSYTGLAEYNEQFF
CDR3 DNA: TGTGCCAGCAGTTACACGGGACTAGCGGAGTACAATGAGCAGTTCTTC

D gene: .
J gene: TRBJ2-7
clone size: .
V gene: TRBV19
CDR3 protein: CASSLNLETSQQYF
CDR3 DNA: TGTGCCAGTAGCCTAAACCTTGAGACGTCCCAGCAGTACTTC

D gene: .
J gene: TRBJ2-1
clone size: .
V gene: TRBV2
CDR3 protein: CASNPGVVEQFF
CDR3 DNA: TGTGCCAGCAACCCAGGGGTCGTTGAGCAGTTCTTC

D gene: .
J gene: TRBJ1-2
clone size: .
V gene: TRBV30
CDR3 protein: CAWSTGTKYYGYTF
CDR3 DNA: TGTGCCTGGAGTACTGGGACAAAATACTATGGCTACACCTTC

D gene: TRBD1
J gene: TRBJ2-7
clone size: .
V gene: TRBV7-2
CDR3 protein: CASSQSTGRSYEQYF
CDR3 DNA: TGTGCCAGCAGCCAGTCGACAGGGCGCTCCTACGAGCAGTACTTC

D gene: .
J gene: TRBJ1-1
clone size: .
V gene: TRBV9
CDR3 protein: CASSVEAGLMNTEAFF
CDR3 DNA: TGTGCCAGCAGCGTAGAGGCAGGCCTAATGAACACTGAAGCTTTCTTT

D gene: .
J gene: TRBJ1-3
clone size: once
V gene: TRBV4-2
CDR3 protein: CASSRSGTANTIYF
CDR3 DNA: TGTGCCAGCAGCCGCTCCGGGACCGCAAACACCATATATTTT

D gene: .
J gene: TRBJ1-1
clone size: .
V gene: TRBV29-1
CDR3 protein: CSVNRSPNTEAFF
CDR3 DNA: TGCAGCGTTAACAGGAGCCCGAACACTGAAGCTTTCTTT

D gene: .
J gene: TRBJ1-2
clone size: .
V gene: TRBV5-1
CDR3 protein: CASSLAAGENGYTF
CDR3 DNA: TGCGCCAGCAGCTTGGCGGCAGGTGAAAATGGCTACACCTTC

D gene: .
J gene: TRBJ1-4
clone size: .
V gene: TRBV5-6
CDR3 protein: CASSFLSVRHNLEKLFF
CDR3 DNA: TGTGCCAGCAGCTTCCTCTCAGTAAGACACAACCTTGAAAAACTGTTTTTT

D gene: .
J gene: TRBJ2-1
clone size: .
V gene: TRBV19
CDR3 protein: CASSNRYNEQFF
CDR3 DNA: TGTGCCAGTAGTAATCGATACAATGAGCAGTTCTTC

D gene: TRBD2
J gene: TRBJ2-1
clone size: .
V gene: TRBV5-1
CDR3 protein: CASSAWGEGRLNEQFF
CDR3 DNA: TGCGCCAGCAGCGCCTGGGGGGAGGGCCGTTTAAATGAGCAGTTCTTC

D gene: .
J gene: TRBJ2-7
clone size: few
V gene: TRBV19
CDR3 protein: CASSIGSSYEQYF
CDR3 DNA: TGTGCCAGTAGTATAGGATCGTCCTACGAGCAGTACTTC

D gene: .
J gene: TRBJ2-6
clone size: .
V gene: TRBV7-2
CDR3 protein: CASSSLGTGANVLTF
CDR3 DNA: TGTGCCAGCAGCTCCCTAGGGACTGGGGCCAACGTCCTGACTTTC

D gene: .
J gene: TRBJ1-4
clone size: .
V gene: TRBV5-6
CDR3 protein: CASSGATNEKLFF
CDR3 DNA: TGTGCCAGCAGCGGGGCAACTAATGAAAAACTGTTTTTT

D gene: .
J gene: TRBJ2-7
clone size: .
V gene: TRBV5-6
CDR3 protein: CASSWRGEQYF
CDR3 DNA: TGTGCCAGCAGCTGGAGAGGGGAGCAGTACTTC

D gene: TRBD2
J gene: TRBJ2-1
clone size: .
V gene: TRBV7-3
CDR3 protein: CATGLAGGSYNEQFF
CDR3 DNA: TGTGCCACGGGACTAGCGGGTGGCTCCTACAATGAGCAGTTCTTC

D gene: .
J gene: TRBJ2-7
clone size: .
V gene: TRBV6-5
CDR3 protein: CASSYSQGRYEQYF
CDR3 DNA: TGTGCCAGCAGTTACTCGCAGGGTCGCTACGAGCAGTACTTC

D gene: .
J gene: TRBJ2-5
clone size: .
V gene: TRBV11-1
CDR3 protein: CASSFQVGVSETQYF
CDR3 DNA: TGTGCCAGCAGCTTCCAGGTAGGAGTGTCGGAGACCCAGTACTTC

D gene: .
J gene: TRBJ1-2
clone size: .
V gene: TRBV10-3
CDR3 protein: CAISLSGGGGYTF
CDR3 DNA: TGTGCCATCAGTCTGTCCGGGGGGGGAGGCTACACCTTC

D gene: .
J gene: TRBJ2-6
clone size: .
V gene: TRBV5-1
CDR3 protein: CASSPTDSGANVLTF
CDR3 DNA: TGCGCCAGCAGCCCCACAGATTCTGGGGCCAACGTCCTGACTTTC

D gene: .
J gene: TRBJ2-3
clone size: .
V gene: TRBV12-5
CDR3 protein: CASGWGPTDTQYF
CDR3 DNA: TGTGCTAGTGGTTGGGGACCCACAGATACGCAGTATTTT

D gene: TRBD1
J gene: TRBJ1-2
clone size: .
V gene: TRBV5-1
CDR3 protein: CASSLDAGDSYGYTF
CDR3 DNA: TGCGCCAGCAGCTTGGATGCTGGGGACAGCTATGGCTACACCTTC

D gene: .
J gene: TRBJ2-3
clone size: .
V gene: TRBV29-1
CDR3 protein: CSVQTADTQYF
CDR3 DNA: TGCAGCGTACAGACTGCAGATACGCAGTATTTT

D gene: TRBD2
J gene: TRBJ2-3
clone size: .
V gene: TRBV5-4
CDR3 protein: CASSSWRESDTQYF
CDR3 DNA: TGTGCCAGCAGCTCCTGGCGGGAGTCAGATACGCAGTATTTT

D gene: .
J gene: TRBJ1-2
clone size: .
V gene: TRBV7-8
CDR3 protein: CASSPSGTIYGYTF
CDR3 DNA: TGTGCCAGCAGCCCCTCCGGGACAATCTATGGCTACACCTTC

D gene: .
J gene: TRBJ1-5
clone size: .
V gene: TRBV27
CDR3 protein: CASSPVGQPQHF
CDR3 DNA: TGTGCCAGCAGTCCCGTTGGGCAGCCCCAGCATTTT

D gene: .
J gene: TRBJ2-3
clone size: .
V gene: TRBV4-1
CDR3 protein: CASSTAQGPTDTQYF
CDR3 DNA: TGCGCCAGCAGCACGGCACAGGGCCCAACAGATACGCAGTATTTT

D gene: TRBD2
J gene: TRBJ2-1
clone size: .
V gene: TRBV29-1
CDR3 protein: CSVLHPGGNNEQFF
CDR3 DNA: TGCAGCGTCCTCCACCCGGGGGGAAACAATGAGCAGTTCTTC

D gene: .
J gene: TRBJ1-5
clone size: .
V gene: TRBV19
CDR3 protein: CASSWQGKIQPQHF
CDR3 DNA: TGTGCCAGTAGTTGGCAGGGGAAAATTCAGCCCCAGCATTTT

D gene: .
J gene: TRBJ1-3
clone size: .
V gene: TRBV6-5
CDR3 protein: CASRQGPGNTIYF
CDR3 DNA: TGTGCCAGCAGACAGGGCCCGGGAAACACCATATATTTT

D gene: .
J gene: TRBJ1-5
clone size: .
V gene: TRBV28
CDR3 protein: CASSHPSRNQPQHF
CDR3 DNA: TGTGCCAGCAGCCACCCCAGTCGTAATCAGCCCCAGCATTTT

D gene: .
J gene: TRBJ1-4
clone size: .
V gene: TRBV6-5
CDR3 protein: CASRTLVIPNEKLFF
CDR3 DNA: TGTGCCAGCAGGACCCTCGTCATACCGAATGAAAAACTGTTTTTT

D gene: TRBD2
J gene: TRBJ2-1
clone size: .
V gene: TRBV27
CDR3 protein: CASTTHLASGRGEQFF
CDR3 DNA: TGTGCCAGCACCACCCACTTGGCTAGCGGGAGAGGGGAGCAGTTCTTC

D gene: .
J gene: TRBJ2-2
clone size: .
V gene: TRBV11-3
CDR3 protein: CASSPGGWVAGELFF
CDR3 DNA: TGTGCCAGCAGCCCCGGGGGATGGGTGGCCGGGGAGCTGTTTTTT

D gene: .
J gene: TRBJ1-1
clone size: .
V gene: TRBV5-1
CDR3 protein: CASRQGMETEAFF
CDR3 DNA: TGCGCCAGCAGACAGGGTATGGAGACTGAAGCTTTCTTT